The 11 T cell receptor beta chains below all came from one sample that was sequenced in a study of tumor-infiltrating lymphocytes in glioblastoma multiforme (TCRdb year 2017). Sequencing took place on an Illumina HiSeq 2500. TCRB libraries were constructed from RNA through three rounds of nested multiplex PCR following a modified ARM-PCR protocol with multiple V-beta primers and a C-beta primer. The public reads were reprocessed in TCRdb via fastp at Q25 and MiXCR, keeping in-frame beta chains. Each record represents a unique CDR3 protein, reported with the most common genes and DNA among its rows. This sample lists about 13,000 distinct CDR3 sequences; almost 65% were detected once. The ten largest clonotypes hold about a third of the sample. What was sequenced was brain tumor tissue. The origin of the receptors is a male donor with glioblastoma.

About this clonotype: A much more abundant neighbour one base away suggests this may be a read error. The J gene is TRBJ2-7, the V gene TRBV5-1; D possibly matches TRBD1 or TRBD2 (6 bases each). Looked up from germline, CDR1 is SGHRS and CDR2 is YFSETQ. With 5 bases removed from V and 9 bases from J, the gap between germline ends came to 15 bases. This CDR3 is built from 12 residues. CDR3 loop: CASRKEGDSQYF. CDR3 nucleotide sequence: TGCGCCAGCAGGAAGGAGGGGGATTCGCAGTACTTC.

Written as DNA, the CDR3 is TGTGCCAGCAGCCCACCAGGGAGCGGCTACACCTTC. It is translated as CASSPPGSGYTF. The rearrangement links TRBV3-1 to TRBJ1-2; TRBD1 is a possible D gene (5 bases). The ends were cut back, 4 bases at V and 8 bases at J, with 11 bases in the middle. In germline, CDR1 is LGHDT, CDR2 YNNKEL (reference sequence). The CDR3 is 12 amino acids. The whole variable domain, remainder taken from reference TRBV3-1 and TRBJ1-2, is DTAVSQTPKYLVTQMGNDKSIKCEQNLGHDTMYWYKQDSKKFLKIMFSYNNKELIINETVPNRFSPKSPDKAHLNLHINSLELGDSAVYFCASSPPGSGYTFGSGTRLTVV.

Comment on this clonotype: An end of the junction differs from the germline gene, which may be a read error. J is TRBJ1-2 and V is TRBV29-1; no reliable D call. Per the germline V gene, CDR1 is SQVTM and CDR2 is ANQGSEA. The CDR3 is made up of 12 amino acids. The CDR3 coding sequence is TGCAGCATTGAGTTCAGCTTCAGGGGCTACACCTTC. Its translation is CSIEFSFRGYTF. Combining the CDR3 with reference TRBV29-1 and TRBJ1-2 gives the whole variable domain SAVISQKPSRDICQRGTSLTIQCQVDSQVTMMFWYRQQPGQSLTLIATANQGSEATYESGFVIDKFPISRPNLTFSTLTVSNMSPEDSSIYLCSIEFSFRGYTFGSGTRLTVV.

As for this clonotype: This could be a read error, since a much larger clone is one nucleotide away. The chain is built from TRBV7-6 and TRBJ1-5, with TRBD1 matching over 8 bases. Unmatched junction bases numbered 2, after V lost 2 bases and J lost 2 bases. Looked up from germline, CDR1 is SGHVS and CDR2 is FNYEAQ. CDR3 length: 15 residues. In DNA, the CDR3 is TGTGCCAGCAGCTTAATGGGACAGGGCAATCAGCCCCAGCATTTT. It specifies CASSLMGQGNQPQHF.

J is TRBJ2-5 and V is TRBV10-3; TRBD2 agrees at 7 bases. CDR3 length: 13 residues. Germline V gene data show CDR1 as ENHRY and CDR2 as SYGVKD. J lost 7 bases, V lost 0 bases, and 2 bases had no gene match. CDR3 coding DNA: TGTGCCATCAGTGAGTCTCCGGGAGGGACCCAGTACTTC. It translates to CAISESPGGTQYF.

In the case of this clonotype: Because it lacks the conserved phenylalanine or tryptophan at the end, this CDR3 is likely a read error. V is TRBV20-1 and J is TRBJ2-1; 10 bases are a match to TRBD1. The germline V gene has CDR1 DFQATT and CDR2 SNEGSKA (reference sequence). V trimming: 7 bases; J trimming: 8 bases; junction bases outside the gene matches: 14. The CDR3 is 15 amino acids. CDR3 residues: CSVFDRDRGLYEQFL. The CDR3 DNA is TGCAGTGTTTTTGACCGGGACAGGGGTCTCTATGAGCAGTTCTTA.

This clonotype is medium-sized (0.01 to 0.1%). The genes are TRBV28 and TRBJ2-7; D unresolved. V lost 3 bases, J lost 9 bases, and 15 bases lay in between. The germline CDR1 and CDR2 sequences are MDHEN and SYDVKM. The CDR3 has 13 amino acids. CDR3 sequence (DNA): TGTGCCAGCAGTTTCCCCGGGTCCGACGGGCAGTACTTC. It specifies CASSFPGSDGQYF.

The table lists this clonotype with many counts. The gene calls are TRBV28 and TRBJ2-7; D might be TRBD2 (6 bases). V dropped 10 bases and J dropped 0 bases, with 16 bases sitting between them. Germline-derived CDR1 and CDR2 are MDHEN and SYDVKM. The CDR3 is 14 residues long. The CDR3: CATSRDLGSYEQYF. CDR3 sequence (DNA): TGTGCCACCTCCCGGGACTTGGGCTCCTACGAGCAGTACTTC.

A remark on this clonotype: The CDR3 does not close with the conserved phenylalanine or tryptophan, likely indicating a read error. The chain carries TRBV12-3 or TRBV12-4 and TRBJ1-5; 8 nucleotides line up with TRBD1. The CDR3 runs 14 residues. With 3 bases clipped from V and 5 bases from J, the junction kept 3 bases outside the gene matches. The CDR3 DNA reads TGTGCCAGCAGTTTGGACAGGGACCATCAGCCCCAGCATTGT. Its protein is CASSLDRDHQPQHC.

This clonotype has a single count. Compared with germline, one end of the junction differs, possibly owing to a read error. This chain links TRBV4-1 with TRBJ1-6; the D is unclear. The V gene's germline CDR1 is MGHRA and CDR2 YSYEKL. The CDR3 length is 15 residues. In DNA form, the CDR3 reads TGTGCCAGCCAAGACCTGGCATCTGGGGTTTCACCCCACCACTTT. Translating gives CASQDLASGVSPHHF.

The V call is TRBV18, the J call TRBJ1-4; tentative D call: TRBD1 (6 bases). CDR1 and CDR2 from the germline V gene are KGHSH and LQKENI. This CDR3 has 15 residues. With 2 bases removed from V and 3 bases from J, the gap between germline ends came to 10 bases. The CDR3 DNA sequence: TGTGCCAGCTCACCAACCAGGGGTGCTAATGAAAAACTGTTTTTT. It translates to CASSPTRGANEKLFF.